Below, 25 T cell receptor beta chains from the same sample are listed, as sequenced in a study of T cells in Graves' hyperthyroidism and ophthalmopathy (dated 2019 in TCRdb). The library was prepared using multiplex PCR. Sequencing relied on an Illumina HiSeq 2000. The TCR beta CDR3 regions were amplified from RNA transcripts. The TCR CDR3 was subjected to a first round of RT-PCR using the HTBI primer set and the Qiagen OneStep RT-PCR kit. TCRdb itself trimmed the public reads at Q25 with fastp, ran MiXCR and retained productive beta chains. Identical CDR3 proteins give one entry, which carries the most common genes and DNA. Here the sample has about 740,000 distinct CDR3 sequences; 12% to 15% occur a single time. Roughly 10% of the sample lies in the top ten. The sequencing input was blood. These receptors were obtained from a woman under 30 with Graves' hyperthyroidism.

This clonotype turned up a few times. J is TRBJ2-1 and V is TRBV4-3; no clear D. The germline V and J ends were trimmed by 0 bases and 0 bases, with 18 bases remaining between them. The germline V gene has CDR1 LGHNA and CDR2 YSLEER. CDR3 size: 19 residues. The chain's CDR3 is CASSQEFTASAISYNEQFF. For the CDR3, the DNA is TGCGCCAGCAGCCAAGAATTCACGGCTTCAGCTATCTCCTACAATGAGCAGTTCTTC.

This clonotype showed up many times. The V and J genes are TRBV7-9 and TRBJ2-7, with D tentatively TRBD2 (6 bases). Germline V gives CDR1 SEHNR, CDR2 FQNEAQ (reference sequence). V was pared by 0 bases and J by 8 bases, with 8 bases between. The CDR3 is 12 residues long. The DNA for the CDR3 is TGTGCCAGCAGCTTAGCTGGGGGGAAGCAGTACTTC. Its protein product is CASSLAGGKQYF.

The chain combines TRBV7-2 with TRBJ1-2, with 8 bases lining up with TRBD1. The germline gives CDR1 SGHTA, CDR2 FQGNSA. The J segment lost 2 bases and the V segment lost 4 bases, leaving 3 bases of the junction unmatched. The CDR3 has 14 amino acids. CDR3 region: CASSSSGGNYGYTF. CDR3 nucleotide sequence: TGTGCCAGCAGCTCATCAGGGGGCAACTATGGCTACACCTTC.

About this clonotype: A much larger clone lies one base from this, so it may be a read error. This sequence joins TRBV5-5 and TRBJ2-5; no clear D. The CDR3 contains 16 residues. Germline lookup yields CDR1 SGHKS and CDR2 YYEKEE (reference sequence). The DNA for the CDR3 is TGTGTCAGCAGCTTAACTCCCGGGCTACTCCAAGAGACCCAGTACTTC. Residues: CVSSLTPGLLQETQYF. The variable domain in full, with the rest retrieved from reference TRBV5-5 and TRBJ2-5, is DAGVTQSPTHLIKTRGQQVTLRCSPISGHKSVSWYQQVLGQGPQFIFQYYEKEERGRGNFPDRFSARQFPNYSSELNVNALLLGDSALYLCVSSLTPGLLQETQYFGPGTRLLVL.

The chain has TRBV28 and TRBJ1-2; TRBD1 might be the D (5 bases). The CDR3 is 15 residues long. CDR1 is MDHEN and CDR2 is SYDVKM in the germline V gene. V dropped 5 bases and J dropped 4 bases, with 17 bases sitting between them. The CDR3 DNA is TGTGCCAGCAGTACGTACTCCGAGGGGTTCTATGGCTACACCTTC. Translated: CASSTYSEGFYGYTF.

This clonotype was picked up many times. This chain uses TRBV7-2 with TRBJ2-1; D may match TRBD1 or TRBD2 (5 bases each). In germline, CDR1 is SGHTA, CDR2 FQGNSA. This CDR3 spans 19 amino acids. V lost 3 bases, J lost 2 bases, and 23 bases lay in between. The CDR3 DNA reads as TGTGCCAGCAGCTTCACCGGGACCCGCGCCCGGGTCCCCTACAATGAGCAGTTCTTC. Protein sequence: CASSFTGTRARVPYNEQFF. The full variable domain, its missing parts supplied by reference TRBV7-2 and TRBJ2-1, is GAGVSQSPSNKVTEKGKDVELRCDPISGHTALYWYRQSLGQGLEFLIYFQGNSAPDKSGLPSDRFSAERTGGSVSTLTIQRTQQEDSAVYLCASSFTGTRARVPYNEQFFGPGTRLTVL.

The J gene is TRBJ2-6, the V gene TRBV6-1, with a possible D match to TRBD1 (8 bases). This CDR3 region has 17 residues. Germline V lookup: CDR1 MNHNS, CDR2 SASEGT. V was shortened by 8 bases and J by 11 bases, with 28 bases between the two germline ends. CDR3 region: CASGRGLVAGPADVLTF. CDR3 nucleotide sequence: TGTGCCAGCGGCAGGGGGCTAGTAGCGGGCCCGGCGGACGTCCTGACTTTC.

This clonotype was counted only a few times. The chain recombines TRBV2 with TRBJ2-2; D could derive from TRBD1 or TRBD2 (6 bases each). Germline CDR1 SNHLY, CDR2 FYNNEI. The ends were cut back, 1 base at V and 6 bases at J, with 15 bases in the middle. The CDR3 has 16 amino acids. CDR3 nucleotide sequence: TGTGCCAGCAGTGAAGGAGGAGGGGGGTCGGCCGGGGAGCTGTTTTTT. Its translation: CASSEGGGGSAGELFF.

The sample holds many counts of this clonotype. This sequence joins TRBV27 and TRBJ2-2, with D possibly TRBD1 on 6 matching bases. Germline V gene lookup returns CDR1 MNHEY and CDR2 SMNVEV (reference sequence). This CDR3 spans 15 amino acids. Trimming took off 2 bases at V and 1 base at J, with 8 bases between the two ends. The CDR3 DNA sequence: TGTGCCAGCAGTTTAACAGGGTGGAACACCGGGGAGCTGTTTTTT. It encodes CASSLTGWNTGELFF.

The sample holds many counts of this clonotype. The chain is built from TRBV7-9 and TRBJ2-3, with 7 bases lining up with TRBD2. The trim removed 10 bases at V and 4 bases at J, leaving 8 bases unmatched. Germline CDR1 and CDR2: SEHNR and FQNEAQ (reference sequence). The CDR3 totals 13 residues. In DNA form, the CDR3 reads TGTGCCAACGGACTAGACGGGGCAGATACGCAGTATTTT. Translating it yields CANGLDGADTQYF.

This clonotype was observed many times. The CDR3 DNA reads as TGTGCCAGCAGTTCCCCTAGCGGGAGCTACTACAATGAGCAGTTCTTC. It yields the protein CASSSPSGSYYNEQFF. The rearrangement uses TRBV28 and TRBJ2-1, with TRBD2 matching over 10 bases. The length of the CDR3 is 16 residues. The J segment lost 3 bases and the V segment lost 4 bases, leaving 6 bases of the junction unmatched. Per germline, CDR1 MDHEN and CDR2 SYDVKM.

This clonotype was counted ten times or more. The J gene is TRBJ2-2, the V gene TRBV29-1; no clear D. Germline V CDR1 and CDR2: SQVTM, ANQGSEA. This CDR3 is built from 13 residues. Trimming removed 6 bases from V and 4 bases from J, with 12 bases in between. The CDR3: CSVRPPSTGELFF. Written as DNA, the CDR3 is TGCAGCGTACGCCCTCCGAGCACCGGGGAGCTGTTTTTT.

The CDR3 is CSASPHTGGLYEQYF. Written as DNA, the CDR3 is TGCAGTGCTAGTCCCCATACGGGCGGCTTGTACGAGCAGTACTTC. The genes are TRBV20-1 and TRBJ2-7; no clear D gene. Germline assignment: CDR1 DFQATT and CDR2 SNEGSKA (reference sequence). The V and J ends lost 3 bases and 4 bases respectively, with 19 bases between them. The CDR3 runs to 15 residues.

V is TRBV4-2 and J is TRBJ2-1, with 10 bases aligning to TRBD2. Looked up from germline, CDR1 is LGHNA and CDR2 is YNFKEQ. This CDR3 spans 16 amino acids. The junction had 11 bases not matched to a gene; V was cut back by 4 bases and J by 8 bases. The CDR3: CASSPSRTSGGYEQFF. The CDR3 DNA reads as TGTGCCAGCAGCCCCTCCCGGACTAGCGGAGGGTATGAGCAGTTCTTC.

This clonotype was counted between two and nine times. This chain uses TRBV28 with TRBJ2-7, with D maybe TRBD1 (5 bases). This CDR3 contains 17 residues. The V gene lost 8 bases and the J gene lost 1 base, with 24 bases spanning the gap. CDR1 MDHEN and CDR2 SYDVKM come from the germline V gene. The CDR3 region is CASDTGLNRFLSYEQYF. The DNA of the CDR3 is TGTGCCAGCGATACCGGTTTGAACAGGTTCCTATCCTACGAGCAGTACTTC.

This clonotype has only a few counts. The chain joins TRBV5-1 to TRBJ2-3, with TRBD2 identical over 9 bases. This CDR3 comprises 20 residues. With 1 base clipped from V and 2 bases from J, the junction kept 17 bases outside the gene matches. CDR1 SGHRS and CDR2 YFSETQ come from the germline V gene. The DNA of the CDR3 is TGCGCCAGCAGCTTGCCCGGGACTAGCCGAATCACGCCTGTCACAGATACGCAGTATTTT. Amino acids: CASSLPGTSRITPVTDTQYF.

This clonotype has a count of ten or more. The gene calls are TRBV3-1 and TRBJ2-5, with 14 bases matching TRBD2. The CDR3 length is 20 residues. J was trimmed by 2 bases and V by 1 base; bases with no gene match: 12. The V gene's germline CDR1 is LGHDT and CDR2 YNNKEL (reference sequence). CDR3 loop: CASSQGPRLAGGPGQETQYF. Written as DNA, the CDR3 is TGTGCCAGCAGCCAAGGGCCGAGACTAGCGGGAGGGCCAGGACAAGAGACCCAGTACTTC.

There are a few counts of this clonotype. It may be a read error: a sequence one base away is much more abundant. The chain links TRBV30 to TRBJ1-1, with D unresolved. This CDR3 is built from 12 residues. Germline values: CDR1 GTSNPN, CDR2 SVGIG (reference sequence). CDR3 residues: CAWSEMNTGAFF. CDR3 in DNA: TGTGCCTGGAGTGAGATGAACACTGGAGCTTTCTTT.

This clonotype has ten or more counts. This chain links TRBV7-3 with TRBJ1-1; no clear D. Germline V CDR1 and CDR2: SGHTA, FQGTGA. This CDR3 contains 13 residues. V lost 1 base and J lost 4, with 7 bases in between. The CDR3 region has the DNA TGTGCCAGCAGCTTAATGTGGGGCACTGAAGCTTTCTTT. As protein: CASSLMWGTEAFF.

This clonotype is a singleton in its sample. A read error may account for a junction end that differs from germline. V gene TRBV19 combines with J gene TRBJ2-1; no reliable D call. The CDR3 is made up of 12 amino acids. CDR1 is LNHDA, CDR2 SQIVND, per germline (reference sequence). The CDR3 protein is CASIGPYSEQFF. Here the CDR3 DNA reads TGTGCCAGTATAGGGCCTTACAGTGAGCAGTTCTTC.

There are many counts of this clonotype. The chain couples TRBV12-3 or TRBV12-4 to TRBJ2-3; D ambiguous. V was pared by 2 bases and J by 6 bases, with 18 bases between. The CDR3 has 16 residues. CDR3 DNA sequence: TGTGCCAGCAGTTTACGAGGCTCCTCCACGAGGGATACGCAGTATTTT. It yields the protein CASSLRGSSTRDTQYF.

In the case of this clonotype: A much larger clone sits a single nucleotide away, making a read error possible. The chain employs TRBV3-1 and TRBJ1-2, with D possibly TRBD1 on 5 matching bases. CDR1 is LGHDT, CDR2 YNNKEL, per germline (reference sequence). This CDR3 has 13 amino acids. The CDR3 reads CTSSLRGYRGYTF. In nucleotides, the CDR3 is TGTACCAGCAGCCTGAGGGGCTACCGGGGCTACACCTTC.

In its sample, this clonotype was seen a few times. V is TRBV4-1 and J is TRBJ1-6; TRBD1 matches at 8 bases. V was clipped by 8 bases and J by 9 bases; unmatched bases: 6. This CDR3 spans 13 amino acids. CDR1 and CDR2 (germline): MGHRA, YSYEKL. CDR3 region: CASGWTGSSPLHF. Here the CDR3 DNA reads TGCGCCAGCGGGTGGACAGGGAGTTCACCCCTCCACTTT.

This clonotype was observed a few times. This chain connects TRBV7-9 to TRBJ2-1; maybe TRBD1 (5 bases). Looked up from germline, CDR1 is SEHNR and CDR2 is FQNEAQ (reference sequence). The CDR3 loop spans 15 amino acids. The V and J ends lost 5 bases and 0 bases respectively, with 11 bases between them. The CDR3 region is CASSGRVPSYNEQFF. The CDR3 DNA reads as TGTGCCAGCAGCGGCAGGGTCCCCTCCTACAATGAGCAGTTCTTC.

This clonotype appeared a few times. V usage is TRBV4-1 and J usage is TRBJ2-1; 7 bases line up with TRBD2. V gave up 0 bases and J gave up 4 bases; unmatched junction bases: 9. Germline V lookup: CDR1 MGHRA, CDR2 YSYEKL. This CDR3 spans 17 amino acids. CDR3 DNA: TGCGCCAGCAGCCAAGATTACGGGGGAGGGCTTTACAATGAGCAGTTCTTC. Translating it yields CASSQDYGGGLYNEQFF.